This T cell receptor beta chain was sequenced in a study of shared clonotypes between healthy human individuals. On the study more broadly: Samples came from a couple of female and a few male donors aged 18 to 49. Three plates were used per donor for CD4 naive, three for CD4 memory, two for CD8 naive and one for CD8 memory.

On this clone: As yet, its antigen is unknown.

Trimming took 6 bases from V and 2 from J; bases not matched to a gene: 9. This CDR3 has 16 residues. Germline V gene lookup returns CDR1 LNHDA and CDR2 SQIVND (reference sequence). In the original analysis: Junction-only sequences produced by ImmunoSEQ had no quality scores, so filtering differed. Some clones are missing from TCRdb's copy, which holds only in-frame ones; the method was immunoSEQ multiplex PCR. V, J and clone size were drawn from that table, and D and trimming were deduced from the DNA. The table has roughly 1,600,000 clones, about 98.5% seen once. Study-wide results and caveats: Having only a few donors restricted how much genetic and exposure-history diversity was captured.

This TCR came from a young man in good health. The sample consisted of naive CD4+ T cells sorted from blood. Subset given: CD45RA+ positively selected. The rearrangement uses TRBV19 and TRBJ2-7, with 11 positions matching TRBD1. The CDR3 DNA sequence: TGTGCCAGTAGCAAACCGGGACAGGGGGATCCCTACGAGCAGTACTTC. This gives the protein CASSKPGQGDPYEQYF.